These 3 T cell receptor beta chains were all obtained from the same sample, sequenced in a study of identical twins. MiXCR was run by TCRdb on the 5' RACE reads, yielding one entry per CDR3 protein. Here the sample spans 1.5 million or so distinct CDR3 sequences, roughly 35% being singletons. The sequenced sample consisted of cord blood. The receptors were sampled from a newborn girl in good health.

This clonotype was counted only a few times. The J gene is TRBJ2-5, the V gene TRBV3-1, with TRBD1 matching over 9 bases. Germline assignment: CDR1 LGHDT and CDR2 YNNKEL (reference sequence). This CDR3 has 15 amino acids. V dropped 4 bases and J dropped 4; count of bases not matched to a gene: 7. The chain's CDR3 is CASSLRTGVGETQYF. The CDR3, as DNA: TGTGCCAGCAGCCTCCGGACAGGGGTCGGAGAGACCCAGTACTTC.

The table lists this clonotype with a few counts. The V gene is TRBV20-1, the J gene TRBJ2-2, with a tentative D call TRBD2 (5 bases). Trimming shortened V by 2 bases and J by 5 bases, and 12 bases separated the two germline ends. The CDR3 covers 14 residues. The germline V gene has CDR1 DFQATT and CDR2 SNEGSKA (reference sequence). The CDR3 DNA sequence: TGCAGTGCTAGACGGACTCCTACGACCGGGGAGCTGTTTTTT. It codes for CSARRTPTTGELFF.

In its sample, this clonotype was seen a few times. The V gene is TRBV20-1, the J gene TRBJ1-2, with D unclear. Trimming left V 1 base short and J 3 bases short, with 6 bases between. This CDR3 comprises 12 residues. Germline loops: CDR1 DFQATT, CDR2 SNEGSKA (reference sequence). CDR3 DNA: TGCAGTGCTAGAGGGGATGACTATGGCTACACCTTC. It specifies CSARGDDYGYTF.